This T cell receptor (beta chain) was captured by sequencing in a study of blood T cell dynamics during melanoma immunotherapy. Assay used: immunoSEQ multiplex PCR; TCRdb lists only in-frame clones, some missing. The sample carries some 15,000 clones, around 90% recorded once. V dropped 1 base and J dropped 4 bases, with 7 bases sitting between them. Germline V CDR1 and CDR2: SEHNR, FQNEAQ (reference sequence). The CDR3 runs to 14 residues. This sample's time point: week 3, after first cycle of checkpoint inhibitor. The sequenced sample was blood, obtained from a patient treated with checkpoint blockade. The chain is built from TRBV7-9 and TRBJ2-2; D is uncertain. This TCR derives from a human donor with melanoma. The CDR3 region has the DNA TGTGCCAGCAGCTTAGTGGCCGGCACCGGGGAGCTGTTTTTT. Protein product: CASSLVAGTGELFF.